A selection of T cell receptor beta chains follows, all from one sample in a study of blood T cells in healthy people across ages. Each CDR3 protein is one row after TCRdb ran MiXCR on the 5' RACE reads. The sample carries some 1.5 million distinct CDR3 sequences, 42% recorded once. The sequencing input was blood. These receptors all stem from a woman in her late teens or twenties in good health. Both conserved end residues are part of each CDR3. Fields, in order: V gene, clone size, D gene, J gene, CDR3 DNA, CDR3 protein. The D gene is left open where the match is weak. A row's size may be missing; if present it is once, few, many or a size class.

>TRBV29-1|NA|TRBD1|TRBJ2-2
TGCAGCGTTGAAGGGACAGGGTACACCGGGGAGCTGTTTTTT
CSVEGTGYTGELFF
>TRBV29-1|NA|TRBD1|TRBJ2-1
TGCAGCGTCGGACAGGGGACCTACAATGGGCAGTTCTTC
CSVGQGTYNGQFF
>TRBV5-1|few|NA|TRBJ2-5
TGCGCCAGCAGCTTTTTGGACCTTCAAGAGACCCAGTACTTC
CASSFLDLQETQYF
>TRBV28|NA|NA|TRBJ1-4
TGTGCCAGCAGACGCGGACCTAATGAAAAACTGTTTTTT
CASRRGPNEKLFF
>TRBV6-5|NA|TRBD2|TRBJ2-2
TGTGCCACGTTTACTAGCGGGGGGGCCGCGGAGCTGTTTTTT
CATFTSGGAAELFF
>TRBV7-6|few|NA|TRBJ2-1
TGTGCCAGCAGCTTAGCGGGGGACCACAATGAGCAGTTCTTC
CASSLAGDHNEQFF
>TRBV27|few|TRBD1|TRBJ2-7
TGTGCCAGCAGTAAGGACAGGGACTCATACAATGAGCAGTACTTC
CASSKDRDSYNEQYF
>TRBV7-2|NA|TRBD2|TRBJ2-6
TGTGCCAGCAGCTTGGGGGGGACCTCTGGGGCCAACGTCCTGACTTTC
CASSLGGTSGANVLTF
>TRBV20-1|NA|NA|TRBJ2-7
TGCAGTGCTAGCCCCCCACAGATGGGTCTCCACGAGCAGTACTTC
CSASPPQMGLHEQYF
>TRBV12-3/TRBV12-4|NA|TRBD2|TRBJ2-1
TGTGCCAGCAGTCTGGAACTAGCGATGCATGAGCAGTTCTTC
CASSLELAMHEQFF